Only one count was recorded for the clone carrying this T cell receptor (beta chain). These data are taken from a study of blood T cell repertoires in COVID-19. Study details: The United States, Italy and Spain were the sources of the acute and convalescent COVID-19 samples. In each case, the material was cDNA or gDNA derived from T cells, B-cell-depleted T cells, or PBMCs.

Original data processing: Amplifying reference gene primers gave estimates of nucleated cell counts. The table came from immunoSEQ multiplex PCR; TCRdb's copy has only in-frame clones and leaves some out. V, J and clone size are those of that table, while D and trimming were read from the DNA. Of approximately 140,000 clones listed, 80% to 90% are singletons. The sequenced sample consisted of peripheral blood. This receptor was taken from an older man with acute or convalescent COVID-19.

The CDR3 nucleotides are TGTGCCAGTAGTATGGACGGGAGCAGGTCCTACGAGCAGTACTTC. As protein: CASSMDGSRSYEQYF. The rearrangement links TRBV19 to TRBJ2-5; a possible D gene is TRBD2 (6 bases). The end of the DNA fits TRBJ2-7 better, so the J call may be wrong. The CDR3 is 15 amino acids. Germline CDR1 and CDR2: LNHDA and SQIVND (reference sequence).